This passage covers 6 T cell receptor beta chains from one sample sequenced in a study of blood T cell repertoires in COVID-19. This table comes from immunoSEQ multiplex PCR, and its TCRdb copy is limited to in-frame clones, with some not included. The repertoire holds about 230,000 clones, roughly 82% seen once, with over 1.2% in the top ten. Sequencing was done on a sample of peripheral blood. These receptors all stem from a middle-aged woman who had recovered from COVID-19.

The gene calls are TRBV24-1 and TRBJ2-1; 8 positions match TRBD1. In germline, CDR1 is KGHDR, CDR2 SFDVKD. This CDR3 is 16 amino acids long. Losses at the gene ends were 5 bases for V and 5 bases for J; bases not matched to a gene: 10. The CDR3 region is CATSGQGLVLDNEQFF. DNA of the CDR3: TGTGCCACCAGTGGACAGGGGTTGGTCTTAGACAATGAGCAGTTCTTC.

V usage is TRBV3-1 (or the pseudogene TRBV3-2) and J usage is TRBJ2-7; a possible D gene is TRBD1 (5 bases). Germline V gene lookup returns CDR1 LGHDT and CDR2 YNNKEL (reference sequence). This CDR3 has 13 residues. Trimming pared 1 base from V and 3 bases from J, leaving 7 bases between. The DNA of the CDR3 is TGTGCCAGCAGCCAAGGACAGCACTACGAGCAGTACTTC. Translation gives CASSQGQHYEQYF.

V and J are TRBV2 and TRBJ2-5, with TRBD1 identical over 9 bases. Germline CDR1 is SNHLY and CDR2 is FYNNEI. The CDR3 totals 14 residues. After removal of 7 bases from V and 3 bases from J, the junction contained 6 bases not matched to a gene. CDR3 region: CASTARTGEETQYF. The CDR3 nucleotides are TGTGCCAGCACGGCACGGACAGGGGAAGAGACCCAGTACTTC.

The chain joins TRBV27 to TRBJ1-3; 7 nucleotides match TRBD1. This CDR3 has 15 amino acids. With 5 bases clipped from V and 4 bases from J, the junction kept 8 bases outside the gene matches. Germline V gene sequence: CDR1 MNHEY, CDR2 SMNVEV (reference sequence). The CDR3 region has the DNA TGTGCCAGCAGTACACTGACAGGGTCGGGAAACACCATATATTTT. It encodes CASSTLTGSGNTIYF.

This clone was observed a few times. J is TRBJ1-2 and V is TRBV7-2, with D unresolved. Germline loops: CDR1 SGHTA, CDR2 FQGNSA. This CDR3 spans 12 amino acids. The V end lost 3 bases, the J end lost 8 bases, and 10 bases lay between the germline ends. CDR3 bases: TGTGCCAGCAGCTTGCCCAACTCCGGCTACACCTTC. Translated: CASSLPNSGYTF.

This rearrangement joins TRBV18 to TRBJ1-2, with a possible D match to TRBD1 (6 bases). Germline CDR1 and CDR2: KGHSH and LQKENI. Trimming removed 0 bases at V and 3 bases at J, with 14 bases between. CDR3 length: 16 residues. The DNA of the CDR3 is TGTGCCAGCTCACCACCCTCATCGGGGGGCGACTATGGCTACACCTTC. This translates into CASSPPSSGGDYGYTF.